This TCR beta chain was recovered during a study of vaccination and CD4 T cells after COVID-19. Study in general: Recovered-phase convalescent patients showed SARS-CoV-2 positivity by nasal swab PCR; 9 or 10 were mild, one severe.

The Oncomine TCR Beta short-read assay sequenced DNA from cultured CD4+ T cells. In this case, cultured CD4+ T cells provided the extracted genomic DNA. In TCRdb, the PCR reads were re-called with MiXCR into one record per CDR3 protein. The profile covers around 8,600 distinct CDR3 sequences, with approximately 46% appearing a single time and approximately 20% taken by the ten largest. The CDR3 has 12 residues. The germline V and J ends were trimmed by 6 bases and 10 bases, with 15 bases remaining between them. With respect to this clonotype: As yet, its antigen is unknown.

Treatment denoted: approximately 9-day PBMC culture with coronavirus spike peptide pools or control peptides (ViraFEST assay). This clonotype was sampled from a human donor who had recovered from COVID-19. The chain links TRBV12-3 or TRBV12-4 to TRBJ1-1; no firm D call. Sample: CD4+ T cells from blood, cultured in vitro. The CDR3 reads CASSPAGGVAFF. CDR3 bases: TGTGCCAGCAGCCCGGCGGGTGGGGTAGCTTTCTTT.